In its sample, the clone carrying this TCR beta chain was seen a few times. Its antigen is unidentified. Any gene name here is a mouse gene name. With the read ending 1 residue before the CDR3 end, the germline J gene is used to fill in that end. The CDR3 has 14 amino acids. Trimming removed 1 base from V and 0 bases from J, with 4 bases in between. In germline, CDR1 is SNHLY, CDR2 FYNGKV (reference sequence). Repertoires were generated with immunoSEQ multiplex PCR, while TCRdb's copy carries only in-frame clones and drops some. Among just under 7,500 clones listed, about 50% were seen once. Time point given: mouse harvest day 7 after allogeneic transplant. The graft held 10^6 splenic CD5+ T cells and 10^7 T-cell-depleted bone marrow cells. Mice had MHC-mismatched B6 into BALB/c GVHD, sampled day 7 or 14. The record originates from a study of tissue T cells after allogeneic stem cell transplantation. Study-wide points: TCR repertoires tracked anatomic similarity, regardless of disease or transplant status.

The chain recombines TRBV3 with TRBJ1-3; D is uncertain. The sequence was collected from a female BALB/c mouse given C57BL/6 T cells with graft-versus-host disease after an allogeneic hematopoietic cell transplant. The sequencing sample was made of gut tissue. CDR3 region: CASSLVGSGNTLYF. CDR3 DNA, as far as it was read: TGTGCCAGCAGCTTAGTGGGTTCTGGAAATACGCTCTAT.